These 26 T cell receptor beta chains were sequenced from one sample in a study of early T cells in non-severe SARS-CoV-2 infection. MiXCR, applied by TCRdb to the 5' RACE reads, yields one record per CDR3 protein. The sample has 45,000 to 55,000 distinct CDR3 sequences, roughly 10% seen once; the top ten hold about 9.4%. Specimen: whole blood. These receptors all stem from an adult who was a healthcare worker with PCR-confirmed SARS-CoV-2 infection or an uninfected control (not recorded which).

CDR3 sequence: CASSSSGTDYEQYF. CDR3 bases: TGTGCCAGCAGTAGTTCGGGGACAGACTACGAGCAGTACTTC. The J gene is TRBJ2-7, the V gene TRBV28, with 7 bases fitting TRBD1. The CDR3 is 14 amino acids. V was clipped by 5 bases and J by 3 bases; unmatched bases: 7. Germline V gene lookup returns CDR1 MDHEN and CDR2 SYDVKM.

The chain joins TRBV29-1 to TRBJ1-1; D unresolved. The CDR3 extends over 12 amino acids. Germline lookup yields CDR1 SQVTM and CDR2 ANQGSEA. Trimming cost V 7 bases and J 1 base, with 10 bases left between them. In DNA form, the CDR3 reads TGCAGCGCGTCGACCCAGAACACTGAAGCTTTCTTT. Translation: CSASTQNTEAFF.

The chain combines TRBV4-1 with TRBJ1-2; D gene uncertain. Germline V gene data show CDR1 as MGHRA and CDR2 as YSYEKL. The CDR3 is made up of 13 amino acids. Trimming took 4 bases from V and 5 from J, leaving 11 bases between them. The CDR3 DNA is TGCGCCAGCAGCCTCACAACTGAATATGGCTACACCTTC. Protein: CASSLTTEYGYTF.

This clonotype was detected many times. The J gene is TRBJ1-2, the V gene TRBV20-1; 8 bases agree with TRBD1. J was trimmed by 4 bases and V by 4 bases; bases with no gene match: 11. The CDR3 is 15 amino acids. In germline, CDR1 is DFQATT, CDR2 SNEGSKA (reference sequence). This CDR3 is CSAKATGENGYGYTF. Here the CDR3 DNA reads TGCAGTGCTAAGGCGACAGGGGAGAACGGCTATGGCTACACCTTC.

The sample holds a few counts of this clonotype. The chain joins TRBV5-5 to TRBJ2-4, with D possibly called TRBD1 or TRBD2 (5 bases each). Between the trimmed V and J ends, which lost 1 base and 8 bases, there was a span of 13 bases. The CDR3 spans 14 residues. Germline CDR1 reads SGHKS; CDR2 reads YYEKEE (reference sequence). The CDR3: CASSLWLGRDIQYF. DNA of the CDR3: TGTGCCAGCAGCTTGTGGCTGGGACGAGACATTCAGTACTTC.

Ten or more counts support this clonotype. This chain links TRBV6-1 with TRBJ2-1, with TRBD1 identical over 8 bases. The CDR3 runs 15 residues. V gave up 6 bases and J gave up 6 bases; unmatched junction bases: 10. CDR1 and CDR2 from the germline V gene are MNHNS and SASEGT. CDR3: CASRSDRGGRNEQFF. The CDR3, as DNA: TGTGCCAGCAGATCAGACAGGGGTGGTCGCAATGAGCAGTTCTTC.

The V and J genes are TRBV28 and TRBJ2-1; D uncertain. Germline values: CDR1 MDHEN, CDR2 SYDVKM. The CDR3 is 14 residues long. With 3 bases removed from V and 8 bases from J, the gap between germline ends came to 14 bases. CDR3 DNA sequence: TGTGCCAGCAGTTTCCAAGCAGGCTTCGATGAGCAGTTCTTC. Protein sequence: CASSFQAGFDEQFF.

This clonotype showed up just a few times. The chain employs TRBV28 and TRBJ2-5; 7 nucleotides agree with TRBD1. Germline-derived CDR1 and CDR2 are MDHEN and SYDVKM. The CDR3 extends over 12 amino acids. V lost 11 bases and J lost 6; bases outside the gene matches: 9. CDR3: CAARPGGKTQYF. The CDR3 nucleotides read TGTGCCGCCCGCCCAGGGGGAAAGACCCAGTACTTC. The full variable domain, in which reference TRBV28 and TRBJ2-5 provide the parts outside the CDR3, is DVKVTQSSRYLVKRTGEKVFLECVQDMDHENMFWYRQDPGLGLRLIYFSYDVKMKEKGDIPEGYSVSREKKERFSLILESASTNQTSMYLCAARPGGKTQYFGPGTRLLVL.

The chain recombines TRBV7-9 with TRBJ2-7, with D possibly being TRBD1 or TRBD2 (5 bases each). V lost 5 bases to trimming and J lost 3 bases, with 23 bases between them. The CDR3 consists of 17 residues. Germline V gene sequence: CDR1 SEHNR, CDR2 FQNEAQ (reference sequence). The CDR3 DNA reads as TGTGCCAGCAGCCCCCCACGCCCGGGACGTCAGAACTACGAGCAGTACTTC. It yields the protein CASSPPRPGRQNYEQYF.

The chain uses TRBV20-1 and TRBJ2-5; 7 positions agree with TRBD2. This CDR3 comprises 14 residues. Germline CDR1 is DFQATT and CDR2 is SNEGSKA (reference sequence). With 6 bases clipped from V and 7 bases from J, the junction kept 14 bases outside the gene matches. CDR3 coding DNA: TGCAGTGCCCAAGCGGGAAAGGTATCAGGGACCCAGTACTTC. It codes for CSAQAGKVSGTQYF.

This clonotype turned up a few times. The chain combines TRBV4-1 with TRBJ2-2, with a possible D match to TRBD1 (5 bases). V was pared by 0 bases and J by 6 bases, with 11 bases between. The CDR3 is 15 amino acids. Germline V lookup: CDR1 MGHRA, CDR2 YSYEKL. CDR3 coding DNA: TGCGCCAGCAGCCAAGAAAAAGGGGAAGCCGGGGAGCTGTTTTTT. Its protein is CASSQEKGEAGELFF.

In this sample, this clonotype turned up many times. The chain uses TRBV14 and TRBJ2-6; D not resolved. Trimming cost V 8 bases and J 9 bases, with 5 bases left between them. The CDR3 runs to 10 residues. CDR1 is SGHDN and CDR2 is FVKESK in the germline V gene. In nucleotides, the CDR3 is TGTGCCAGCCGCGGCAACGTCCTGACTTTC. It is translated as CASRGNVLTF.

This chain joins TRBV15 and TRBJ2-5, with 7 bases matching TRBD2. Germline-derived CDR1 and CDR2 are LNHNV and YYDKDF (reference sequence). This CDR3 has 15 residues. V lost 3 bases and J lost 2; bases outside the gene matches: 6. DNA for the CDR3: TGTGCCACCAGCAGGACCCGCGGGGGTCAAGAGACCCAGTACTTC. It encodes CATSRTRGGQETQYF.

This clonotype was counted only a few times. The V and J genes are TRBV13 and TRBJ2-7; TRBD2 might be the D (5 bases). Deletions cut 4 bases from V and 3 bases from J, with 10 bases between. There are 13 residues in the CDR3. Germline V gene lookup returns CDR1 PRHDT and CDR2 FYEKMQ (reference sequence). The CDR3, as DNA: TGTGCCAGCAGCTCAACCCGGGGCTACGAGCAGTACTTC. Encoded protein: CASSSTRGYEQYF.

Many counts were recorded for this clonotype. CDR3 protein: CASTETGTGKQYF. In nucleotides, the CDR3 is TGCGCCAGCACCGAAACCGGGACAGGGAAGCAGTACTTC. The V and J genes are TRBV5-1 and TRBJ2-7; 9 bases align to TRBD1. CDR1 is SGHRS, CDR2 YFSETQ, per germline. The CDR3 totals 13 residues. The J segment lost 8 bases and the V segment lost 6 bases, leaving 9 bases of the junction unmatched.

This clonotype was detected only a few times. This chain links TRBV6-6 with TRBJ2-5; a weak D match, TRBD1 (6 bases). Germline V gives CDR1 MNHNY, CDR2 SVGAGI (reference sequence). The ends were cut back, 6 bases at V and 2 bases at J, with 10 bases in the middle. CDR3 length: 13 amino acids. CDR3 protein: CASSGQQQETQYF. CDR3 coding DNA: TGTGCCAGCAGCGGACAGCAACAAGAGACCCAGTACTTC.

At least ten counts were recorded for this clonotype. The chain carries TRBV14 and TRBJ1-3; weak D call: TRBD1 (5 bases). The CDR3 is 14 amino acids. The germline gives CDR1 SGHDN, CDR2 FVKESK. The V end was cut by 4 bases, the J end by 8 bases, with 15 bases between. CDR3 DNA sequence: TGTGCCAGCAGCCCCGGGGCTGACCGGGACACCATATATTTT. It yields the protein CASSPGADRDTIYF.

This clonotype has more than one count but fewer than ten. The chain couples TRBV29-1 to TRBJ2-3; unclear D gene. Germline V CDR1 and CDR2: SQVTM, ANQGSEA. The CDR3 covers 13 residues. V lost 2 bases, J lost 3 bases, and 9 bases lay in between. The CDR3: CSVERGSTDTQYF. CDR3 bases: TGCAGCGTTGAAAGAGGTTCGACAGATACGCAGTATTTT.

This chain joins TRBV2 and TRBJ2-3, with 10 bases fitting TRBD2. Germline trimming cut 1 base from V and 5 bases from J; bases unmatched to any gene: 3. Germline values: CDR1 SNHLY, CDR2 FYNNEI. The CDR3 contains 15 residues. The CDR3 here is CASSEGLAGRDTQYF. CDR3 coding DNA: TGTGCCAGCAGTGAAGGACTAGCGGGCCGAGATACGCAGTATTTT.

Ten or more counts support this clonotype. V is TRBV4-1 and J is TRBJ2-7; 8 bases line up with TRBD2. Germline CDR1 MGHRA, CDR2 YSYEKL. The V segment lost 3 bases and the J segment 2 bases; nucleotides outside the gene matches: 6. The CDR3 is 15 residues long. This chain's CDR3 is CASSHRISGTYEQYF. Here the CDR3 DNA reads TGCGCCAGCAGCCACCGGATTAGCGGGACCTACGAGCAGTACTTC.

The V gene is TRBV7-2, the J gene TRBJ2-5; D perhaps matches TRBD1 (7 bases). The CDR3 is made up of 17 amino acids. Between the trimmed V and J ends, which lost 0 bases and 1 base, there was a span of 15 bases. Germline CDR1 and CDR2: SGHTA and FQGNSA. DNA of the CDR3: TGTGCCAGCAGCTTAGCGCTCAGGGGGACTCCCCAAGAGACCCAGTACTTC. Translated, it gives CASSLALRGTPQETQYF.

This clonotype occurred a few times. The V call is TRBV28, the J call TRBJ2-3; the match to TRBD2 covers 8 bases. With 6 bases clipped from V and 2 bases from J, the junction kept 7 bases outside the gene matches. CDR3 length equals 15 residues. CDR1 and CDR2 (germline): MDHEN, SYDVKM. The CDR3 nucleotides are TGTGCCAGCAGCCTAACTAGCGGCCACACAGATACGCAGTATTTT. Its translation is CASSLTSGHTDTQYF.

This clonotype was recorded many times. This chain joins TRBV15 and TRBJ1-1; D possibly corresponds to TRBD1 (6 bases). The CDR3 is 16 amino acids. Germline V gene data show CDR1 as LNHNV and CDR2 as YYDKDF (reference sequence). Deletions cut 5 bases from V and 1 base from J, with 17 bases between. In DNA form, the CDR3 reads TGTGCCACCAGCGGGGGGCCGGGACGGCGGAACACTGAAGCTTTCTTT. This translates into CATSGGPGRRNTEAFF.

This clonotype appeared many times. The CDR3 sequence: CASSPFLGGELFF. CDR3 DNA sequence: TGTGCCAGCAGCCCCTTTTTAGGCGGGGAGCTGTTTTTT. The chain employs TRBV11-2 and TRBJ2-2; unclear D gene. Per germline, CDR1 SGHAT and CDR2 FQNNGV. The V end lost 5 bases, the J end lost 7 bases, and 11 bases lay between the germline ends. This CDR3 region has 13 residues.

The chain recombines TRBV7-6 with TRBJ2-5; D is unresolved. CDR1 is SGHVS and CDR2 is FNYEAQ in the germline V gene. This CDR3 has 15 amino acids. V was clipped by 1 base and J by 1 base, with 10 bases between them. The CDR3 reads CASSLEGFLQETQYF. The CDR3 region has the DNA TGTGCCAGCAGCTTAGAAGGTTTTCTCCAAGAGACCCAGTACTTC.

Here the CDR3 DNA reads TGTGCCAGCAGCGTAACAGTTGGGGGGGCCACTGAAGCTTTCTTT. Translation gives CASSVTVGGATEAFF. The chain uses TRBV9 and TRBJ1-1; D possibly corresponds to TRBD1 (6 bases). The V and J ends lost 1 base and 4 bases respectively, with 14 bases between them. Looked up from germline, CDR1 is SGDLS and CDR2 is YYNGEE. The CDR3 runs 15 residues. The variable domain in full, completed from reference TRBV9 and TRBJ1-1, reads DSGVTQTPKHLITATGQRVTLRCSPRSGDLSVYWYQQSLDQGLQFLIQYYNGEERAKGNILERFSAQQFPDLHSELNLSSLELGDSALYFCASSVTVGGATEAFFGQGTRLTVV.